A selection of T cell receptor beta chains follows, all from one sample in a study of blood T cell repertoires in COVID-19. TCRdb keeps only in-frame clones here, not all; method: immunoSEQ multiplex PCR. The table lists about 98,000 clones, about four fifths of them singletons, with around 18% in the top ten. Sequenced: peripheral blood. The receptors here all came from an older man with acute or convalescent COVID-19. Both conserved end residues are trimmed from each CDR3. A D gene is named only where the DNA matches it firmly. The size of a clone is reported for some rows only, either as once, few or many, or as a class for expanded clones.

cdr3_aa | v_call | d_call | cdr3_length | clone_size
ASSLSSGRRSYEQY | TRBV27 | TRBD2 | 14 | .
ASSQSGGMETQY | TRBV7-9 | . | 12 | .
ASSIPGAGEQY | TRBV6-5 | . | 11 | .
ATRDSVNYEQY | TRBV28 | . | 11 | .
ASSTDRTNYGYT | TRBV6-5 | . | 12 | once
ASSFGTERGQPQH | TRBV7-2 | TRBD1 | 13 | few
ASSSLGEGTSPLH | TRBV27 | . | 13 | .
ASSQGQGASWHGYT | TRBV4-3 | TRBD1 | 14 | .
ATSDPTGGRETQY | TRBV24-1 | TRBD2 | 13 | .
ASSLPDSQDTQY | TRBV5-4 | . | 12 | once
ASSARLGGQGARGNTIY | TRBV7-9 | TRBD1 | 17 | .
ASGGKSYQPQH | TRBV7-8 | . | 11 | .
ASSLAAGEGQPQH | TRBV5-1 | . | 13 | few
ASSLKSADSTSYEQY | TRBV7-8 | . | 15 | .
ASSRTGDYGYT | TRBV10-1 | TRBD1 | 11 | .
ASAFGLAQDTQY | TRBV6-5 | TRBD2 | 12 | .
SARGPGELF | TRBV20-1 | . | 9 | .
ASRQGTAYEQY | TRBV18 | TRBD1 | 11 | .
SASLTGGGDEQF | TRBV20-1 | TRBD1 | 12 | .
ASSYSGRDQETQY | TRBV6-5 | . | 13 | once
ASGDRGRAGGTQY | TRBV19 | TRBD1 | 13 | .
ASSLRGVADTQY | TRBV7-7 | . | 12 | .
ASGVTGQSGYT | TRBV12-5 | TRBD1 | 11 | .
ASSTDRYEQY | TRBV2 | . | 10 | once
ASSGGTVGEGEKLF | TRBV28 | . | 14 | .
ASSLGQRTGGYEQY | TRBV11-2 | TRBD1 | 14 | .
ASSGPGQSTGELF | TRBV10-1 | TRBD1 | 13 | few
ASSARTPRGYGYT | TRBV7-2 | . | 13 | .
ASSQIAGDYSYEQY | TRBV4-1 | TRBD2 | 14 | .
ASSQPTGLAGGQQY | TRBV10-1 | TRBD2 | 14 | .
ASSLEVWTNREQY | TRBV7-6 | . | 13 | .
ASSLGEADATYEQY | TRBV5-1 | . | 14 | once
ASSALAGSRSDNEQF | TRBV6-1 | TRBD2 | 15 | .
ASSRDTKTEAF | TRBV10-1 | . | 11 | .
ASSPEQGLFNGYT | TRBV4-1 | . | 13 | .
ASSRGLAANTGELF | TRBV4-3 | TRBD2 | 14 | .
ASSQKYTQY | TRBV28 | . | 9 | .
ASSLRREGYQPQH | TRBV7-2 | . | 13 | .
ASSIPLAGVRNEQF | TRBV19 | TRBD2 | 14 | once
ASSFRGRGGFNEQF | TRBV11-2 | . | 14 | .
ASSEAEGGGNQPQH | TRBV6-1 | . | 14 | .
AGLTGGPNQPQH | TRBV28 | TRBD1 | 12 | .
ASSLGDRGSEKLF | TRBV6-5 | TRBD1 | 13 | once
SVGPGSYNEQF | TRBV29-1 | . | 11 | .
ASSDSLSGLLGY | TRBV6-5 | . | 12 | .
ASSSRGNNEQF | TRBV6-2/TRBV6-3 | . | 11 | few
ASSEIQANEKLF | TRBV6-1 | . | 12 | .
ASKEGTGAPYEQY | TRBV19 | TRBD1 | 13 | .
ASSPRTSGGTYEQY | TRBV9 | TRBD2 | 14 | .
ASSLRPIEIQGARYNEQF | TRBV5-5 | TRBD1 | 18 | .
ASSARLAGLYEQY | TRBV6-6 | TRBD2 | 13 | .